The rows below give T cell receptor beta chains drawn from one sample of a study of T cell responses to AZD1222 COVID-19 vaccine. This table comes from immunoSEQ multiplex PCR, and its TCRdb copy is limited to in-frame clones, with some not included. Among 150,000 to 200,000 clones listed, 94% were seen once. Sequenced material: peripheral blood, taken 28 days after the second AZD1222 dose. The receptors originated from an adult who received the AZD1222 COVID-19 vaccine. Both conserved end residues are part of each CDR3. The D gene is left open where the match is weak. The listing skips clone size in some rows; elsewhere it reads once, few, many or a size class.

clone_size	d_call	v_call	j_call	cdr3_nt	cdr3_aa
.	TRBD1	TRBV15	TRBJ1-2	TGTGCCACCAGCAGGGACAGGGGGAATGGCTACACCTTC	CATSRDRGNGYTF
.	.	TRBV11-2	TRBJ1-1	TGTGCCAGCAGCTTAACAGGAATTACTGAAGCTTTCTTT	CASSLTGITEAFF
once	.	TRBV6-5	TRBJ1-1	TGTGCCAGCAGTTACGGGGGGAACACTGAAGCTTTCTTT	CASSYGGNTEAFF
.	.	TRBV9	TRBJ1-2	TGTGCCAGCAGCGTACAGGTTGGCTATGGCTACACCTTC	CASSVQVGYGYTF
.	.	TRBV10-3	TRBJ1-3	TGTGCCATCAGTGAGTCGGGGCGGACACGCTCTGGAAACACCATATATTTT	CAISESGRTRSGNTIYF
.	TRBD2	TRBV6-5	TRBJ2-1	TGTGCCAGCAGTTCGGGACTAGCGGCCTACAATGAGCAGTTCTTC	CASSSGLAAYNEQFF
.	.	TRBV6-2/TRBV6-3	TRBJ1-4	TGTGCCAGCAGCCCAATCACGACAGGCGAAAAACTGTTTTTT	CASSPITTGEKLFF
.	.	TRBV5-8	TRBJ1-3	TGTGCCAGCAGCCAGGGACGGCGATACTCTGGAAACACCATATATTTT	CASSQGRRYSGNTIYF
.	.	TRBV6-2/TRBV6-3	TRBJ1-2	TGTGCCAGCAGTTCCCGAGGGGGGGGTTACTATGGCTACACCTTC	CASSSRGGGYYGYTF
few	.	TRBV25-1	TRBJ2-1	TGTGCCAGCAGTGCTAGCTCCTACAATGAGCAGTTCTTC	CASSASSYNEQFF
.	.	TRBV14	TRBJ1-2	TGTGCCAGCAGCCTTCTCCGGGGCTCGGGTGGCTACACCTTC	CASSLLRGSGGYTF
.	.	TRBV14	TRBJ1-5	TGTGCCAGCAGCCGGGCGGGAGGGAATCAGCCCCAGCATTTT	CASSRAGGNQPQHF
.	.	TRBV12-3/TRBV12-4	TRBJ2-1	TGTGCCAGCAGTTTAAGGGACCAGTTCTTC	CASSLRDQFF
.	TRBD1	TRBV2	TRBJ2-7	TGTGCCAGCAGGAGGGACAGCTTGGGGGAGCAGTACTTC	CASRRDSLGEQYF
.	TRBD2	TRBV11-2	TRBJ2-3	TGTGCCAGCAGCCTCCCGGGCCTAGCGGGAGGGTTAACGGATACGCAGTATTTT	CASSLPGLAGGLTDTQYF
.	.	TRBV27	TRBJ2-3	TGTGCCAGCAGTTTAGGCTGGGCTAGCACAGATACGCAGTATTTT	CASSLGWASTDTQYF
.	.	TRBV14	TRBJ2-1	TGTGCCAGCAGCCGAGACATATTCGGGAATGAGCAGTTCTTC	CASSRDIFGNEQFF
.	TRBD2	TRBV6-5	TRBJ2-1	TGTGCCAGCAACGGGAGGGCAATTTGGGACAATGAGCAGTTCTTC	CASNGRAIWDNEQFF
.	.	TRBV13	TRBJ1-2	TGTGCCAGCAGCTCAGGGTTTAATGGCTACACCTTC	CASSSGFNGYTF
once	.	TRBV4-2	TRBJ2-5	TGTGCCAGCAGCCAAGAAATGGTAGAGACCCAGTACTTC	CASSQEMVETQYF
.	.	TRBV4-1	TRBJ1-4	TGCGCCAGCAGCCACCAACAGGTGGGGTCGGAAAAACTGTTTTTT	CASSHQQVGSEKLFF
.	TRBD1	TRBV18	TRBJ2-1	TGTGCCAGCTCTTCAACAGGGGGCGCGTTCAATGAGCAGTTCTTC	CASSSTGGAFNEQFF
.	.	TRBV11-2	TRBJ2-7	TGTGCCAGCAGCTTAGTGGAGCAACAGAGGTTCTACGAGCAGTACTTC	CASSLVEQQRFYEQYF
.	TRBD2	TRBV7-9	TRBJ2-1	TGTGCCAGCAGCGCCCGGATGGCTAGCGGGAGAGATGAGCAGTTCTTC	CASSARMASGRDEQFF
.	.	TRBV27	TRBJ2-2	TGTGCCAACATGGAGGCACAAGGGACCGCCGGGGAGCTGTTTTTT	CANMEAQGTAGELFF
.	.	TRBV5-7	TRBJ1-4	TGTGCCAGCAGCTTAGATCCAACTAATGAAAAACTGTTTTTT	CASSLDPTNEKLFF
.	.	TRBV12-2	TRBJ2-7	TGTGCAAGTCGCTTAGCGACAGGCGGACGTTCGTACGAGCAGTACTTC	CASRLATGGRSYEQYF
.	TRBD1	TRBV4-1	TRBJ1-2	TGCGCCAGCAGCCAAGCCGGGACAGGGTCTAACTATGGCTACACCTTC	CASSQAGTGSNYGYTF
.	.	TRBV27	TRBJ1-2	TGTGCCAGCAGTTTTGCCGGGAACTATGGCTACACCTTC	CASSFAGNYGYTF
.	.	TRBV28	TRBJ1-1	TGTGCCAGCAGTCCCCGAGAAGGGGTTAACACTGAAGCTTTCTTT	CASSPREGVNTEAFF
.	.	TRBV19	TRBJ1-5	TGTGCCAGTAGTATAGTGTCGGGCGGTCAGCCCCAGCATTTT	CASSIVSGGQPQHF
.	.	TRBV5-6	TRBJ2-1	TGTGCCAGCAGCTGGGGAACGGACTCCTACAATGAGCAGTTCTTC	CASSWGTDSYNEQFF
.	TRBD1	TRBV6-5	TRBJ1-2	TGTGCCAGCAACCCTCTTGGACAGGTCGGCGGCTACACCTTC	CASNPLGQVGGYTF
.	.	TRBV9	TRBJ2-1	TGTGCCAGCAGCGTAGCTAAGGGGCCTTACAATGAGCAGTTCTTC	CASSVAKGPYNEQFF
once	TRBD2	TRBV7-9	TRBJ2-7	TGTGCCAGCGCCGGGTCGTTAGCGGGAACCTACGAGCAGTACTTC	CASAGSLAGTYEQYF
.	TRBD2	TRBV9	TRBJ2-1	TGTGCCAGCAGCGTAGTGTCTAGCGGGAGTCTTAATGAGCAGTTCTTC	CASSVVSSGSLNEQFF
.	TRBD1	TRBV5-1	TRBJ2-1	TGCGCCAGCAGCTTGGCCGTCTCCGGGACAGGGGCCAATGAGCAGTTCTTC	CASSLAVSGTGANEQFF
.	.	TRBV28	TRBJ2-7	TGTGCCACCTCAGGACAGCCCTACGAGCAGTACTTC	CATSGQPYEQYF
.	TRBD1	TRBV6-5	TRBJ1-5	TGTGCCAGCAGACCTGACAGGGGGCTCAATCAGCCCCAGCATTTT	CASRPDRGLNQPQHF
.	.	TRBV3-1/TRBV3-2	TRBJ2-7	TGTGCCAGCAGCCCCCGTTCCGGGGTCCACGAGCAGTACTTC	CASSPRSGVHEQYF
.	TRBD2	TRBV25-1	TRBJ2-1	TGTGCCAGCAGGTCTAGCGGGAGACCCTACAATGAGCAGTTCTTC	CASRSSGRPYNEQFF
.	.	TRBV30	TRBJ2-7	TGTGCCTACAAAGGGTTCTACGAGCAGTACTTC	CAYKGFYEQYF
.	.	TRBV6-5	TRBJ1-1	TGTGCCAGCAGTACCTCGGGGGTGAACACTGAAGCTTTCTTT	CASSTSGVNTEAFF
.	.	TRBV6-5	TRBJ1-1	TGTGCCAGCATCCTGGGTCCCGAAGGGACTGAAGCTTTCTTT	CASILGPEGTEAFF
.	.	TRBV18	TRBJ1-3	TGTGCCAGCTCACCCGTGAAGAGCTCTGGAAACACCATATATTTT	CASSPVKSSGNTIYF
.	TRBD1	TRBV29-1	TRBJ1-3	TGCAGCGTAACCGGGACAGGGGTTTCTGGAAACACCATATATTTT	CSVTGTGVSGNTIYF
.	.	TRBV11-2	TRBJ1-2	TGTGCCAGCAGCTTTAGTCGGGGGTTGGACTATGGCTACACCTTC	CASSFSRGLDYGYTF
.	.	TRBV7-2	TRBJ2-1	TGTGCCAGCAGCCAGGGACTCCTTTACAATGAGCAGTTCTTC	CASSQGLLYNEQFF
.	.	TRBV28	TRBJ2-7	TGTGCCAGCACCGGGACCATCCTCCACGAGCAGTACTTC	CASTGTILHEQYF
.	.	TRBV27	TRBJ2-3	TGTGCCAGCACCCTCCGAGTAGGGGTCGATACGCAGTATTTT	CASTLRVGVDTQYF
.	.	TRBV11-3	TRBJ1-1	TGTGCCAGCAGCTTAGGGCGGGACACTGAAGCTTTCTTT	CASSLGRDTEAFF
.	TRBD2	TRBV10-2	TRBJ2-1	TGCGCCAGCGCCGGGACTAGCGGGGACAATGAGCAGTTCTTC	CASAGTSGDNEQFF
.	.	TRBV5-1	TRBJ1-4	TGCGCCAGCCGGTTAGGAATACAAATTAATGAAAAACTGTTTTTT	CASRLGIQINEKLFF
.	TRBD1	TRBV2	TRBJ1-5	TGTGCCAGCACCCCGACCTCCGGGACAGGCCTCCTACCCCAGCATTTT	CASTPTSGTGLLPQHF
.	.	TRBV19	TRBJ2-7	TGTGCCAGTAGTATACTAGGGGGGGCAGTGTACGAGCAGTACTTC	CASSILGGAVYEQYF